This is a list of T cell receptor beta chains from one sample in a study of regulatory T cells in long-lasting Graves disease. TCRdb re-derived calls from the multiplex PCR reads in MiXCR, one entry per CDR3 protein. There are roughly 380,000 distinct CDR3 sequences in the sample; over 15% occur only once, and less than 35% lies in the top ten. These data also formed part of another study, on T cells in Graves' hyperthyroidism and ophthalmopathy.

This sample comprised peripheral blood mononuclear cells (PBMCs), obtained at new diagnosis, from a patient treated with antithyroid drugs. These receptors originate from a man aged 40-49 years with Graves disease. The CDR3 runs from the conserved cysteine through the conserved F or W. D genes are given only for firm matches. A clone size is listed for some rows: how often the clone was seen (once, few, many), or a class if it is expanded.

clone size	D gene	V gene	J gene	CDR3 DNA	CDR3 protein
many	TRBD2	TRBV12-3/TRBV12-4	TRBJ2-1	TGTGCCAGCAGCTCTTCCACTAGCGGGGTCTACAATGAGCAGTTCTTC	CASSSSTSGVYNEQFF
-	-	TRBV7-9	TRBJ2-6	TGTGCCAGCAATCGGGGAGACCATTCTAGGGCCAACGTCCTGACTTTC	CASNRGDHSRANVLTF
-	-	TRBV18	TRBJ1-2	TGTGCCAGCTCACCACTGGAGGGCGAGGGAGGCTACACCTTC	CASSPLEGEGGYTF
-	-	TRBV29-1	TRBJ1-2	TGCAGCGTTGGGGGCAAAGGAGACTATGGCTACACCTTC	CSVGGKGDYGYTF
many	-	TRBV5-1	TRBJ1-1	TGTGCCAGCAGCTTGTCCGACCCGGGACAACGGCGGGAAAATGAAGCTTTCTTT	CASSLSDPGQRRENEAFF
few	-	TRBV5-8	TRBJ1-1	TGTGCCAGCAGCCTCTATCGGTTGTTGAACACTGAAGCTTTCTTT	CASSLYRLLNTEAFF
-	TRBD1	TRBV24-1	TRBJ2-1	TGTGCCACCAGTGACCTCGGGACAGGAGGTCCAAGCTCCTACAATGAGCAGTTCTTC	CATSDLGTGGPSSYNEQFF
many	-	TRBV2	TRBJ1-4	TGTGCCAGCAGGAGAGGGAGTGGTAATGAAAAACTGTTTTTT	CASRRGSGNEKLFF
few	-	TRBV7-6	TRBJ2-2	TGTGCCAGCAGCCGGACAGTTACGAACACCGGGGAGCTGTTTTTT	CASSRTVTNTGELFF
many	-	TRBV2	TRBJ1-5	TGTGCCAGCAGTGAAGGGCAGGGTGGGCGTCAGCCCCAGCATTTT	CASSEGQGGRQPQHF
few	-	TRBV9	TRBJ1-3	TGTGCCAGCAGCCCCTTGCGTCTCGGAAACACCATATATTTT	CASSPLRLGNTIYF
many	TRBD1	TRBV28	TRBJ2-2	TGTGCCAGCAGTTTGCATCCGGGACAGGGGAACACCGGGGAGCTGTTTTTT	CASSLHPGQGNTGELFF
many	TRBD2	TRBV20-1	TRBJ2-7	TGCAGTGCCCGCGGGGGGGCAGATTACGAGCAGTACTTC	CSARGGADYEQYF
-	TRBD2	TRBV7-3	TRBJ2-3	TGTGCCAGCAGCGGGAGGGTTTATGCAGATACGCAGTATTTT	CASSGRVYADTQYF
many	-	TRBV2	TRBJ1-2	TGTGCCAGCAGTGTTGTCCAAACGCTGGGGGGCTACACCTTC	CASSVVQTLGGYTF
many	TRBD1	TRBV5-1	TRBJ2-7	TGCGCCAGCAGGGCCGGGACAGGGGCCTACGAGCAGTACTTC	CASRAGTGAYEQYF
many	TRBD1	TRBV7-3	TRBJ2-3	TGTGCCAGCAGCTCATCACAGGGGGCAGATACGCAGTATTTT	CASSSSQGADTQYF
few	TRBD2	TRBV5-4	TRBJ2-1	TGTGCCAGCAGCCTCCCCGGGGGGAGTGAGCAGTTCTTC	CASSLPGGSEQFF
many	-	TRBV18	TRBJ2-3	TGTGCCAGCAGGCAAGGGGATACGCAGTATTTT	CASRQGDTQYF
many	-	TRBV10-3	TRBJ1-6	TGTGCCATCAGTGAGTCGTACGGAGGGAGCTCCTATAATTCACCCCTCCACTTT	CAISESYGGSSYNSPLHF
many	TRBD1	TRBV7-7	TRBJ2-7	TGTGCCAGCAGCTTAGCACAGGGGCCCTACGAGCAGTACTTC	CASSLAQGPYEQYF
-	TRBD1	TRBV5-4	TRBJ1-6	TGTGCCAGCAGCTTGGACAGGGGGAATGGTTCACCCCTCCACTTT	CASSLDRGNGSPLHF
many	-	TRBV18	TRBJ1-1	TGTGCCAGCTCACCTGCAGGAACTGGGCCTGAAGCTTTCTTT	CASSPAGTGPEAFF
many	TRBD1	TRBV28	TRBJ1-2	TGTGCCAGCAGTCTCAGGACAGGGGAAGGCTACACCTTC	CASSLRTGEGYTF
few	-	TRBV20-1	TRBJ2-2	TGCAGTGCTGGCGGCAGGGGCGAGAGCGGGGAGCTGTTTTTT	CSAGGRGESGELFF
-	-	TRBV28	TRBJ2-2	TGTGCCAGCAGTTCCTATTGGGGGGGCGAGAACACCGGGGAGCTGTTTTTT	CASSSYWGGENTGELFF
-	-	TRBV12-3/TRBV12-4	TRBJ1-1	TGTGCCAGCAGTTTATTTGGCTGGGGTGGTTTGAACACTGAAGCTTTCTTT	CASSLFGWGGLNTEAFF
few	-	TRBV27	TRBJ1-2	TGTGCCAGCAGCTTCCGGTCAGGGCAGGGCGGCTACACCTTC	CASSFRSGQGGYTF
many	-	TRBV6-1	TRBJ1-4	TGTGCCAGCAGTGAAATAGACTTTAAAGAGGGTGAAAAACTGTTTTTT	CASSEIDFKEGEKLFF
few	TRBD1	TRBV7-8	TRBJ2-4	TGTGCCAGCAGCGCCCCAGGGACAGAGTTTTTAGCCAAAAACATTCAGTACTTC	CASSAPGTEFLAKNIQYF
many	-	TRBV7-3	TRBJ2-3	TGTGCCAGCAGCCAACGGACTAGCACAGATACGCAGTATTTT	CASSQRTSTDTQYF
few	-	TRBV12-3/TRBV12-4	TRBJ1-6	TGTGCCAGCAGTTTAGTGCGCAAGGGTTCACCCCTCCACTTT	CASSLVRKGSPLHF
few	-	TRBV6-5	TRBJ2-3	TGTGCCAGCAGTTACTCGGGGGCACAAGGTACGCAGTATTTT	CASSYSGAQGTQYF
many	-	TRBV10-3	TRBJ2-3	TGTGCCATCAAAGGGGGGAGCACAGATACGCAGTATTTT	CAIKGGSTDTQYF
many	TRBD2	TRBV4-2	TRBJ2-3	TGTGCCAGCAGCCAGGAGGTAGCGGGGGCATATACGCAGTATTTT	CASSQEVAGAYTQYF
many	-	TRBV20-1	TRBJ1-5	TGCAGTGCTTCGGACGGGGTTAATAGCAATCAGCCCCAGCATTTT	CSASDGVNSNQPQHF
many	-	TRBV5-5	TRBJ2-5	TGTGCCAGCAGCCCGGGATATACGGAGACCCAGTACTTC	CASSPGYTETQYF
many	-	TRBV15	TRBJ1-5	TGTGCCACCAGCACCCCCCTCCCCAATCAGCCCCAGCATTTT	CATSTPLPNQPQHF
many	-	TRBV18	TRBJ2-3	TGTGCCAGCTCAATAACGACAGGTCGAACCACAGATACGCAGTATTTT	CASSITTGRTTDTQYF
few	TRBD1	TRBV5-1	TRBJ1-2	TGCGCCAGCAGCCGGACCGAACAGGGGACAGCCGGGGGCTACACCTTC	CASSRTEQGTAGGYTF
many	-	TRBV7-7	TRBJ2-5	TGTGCTAGCAGCTTAGGGTTGGGACAAGAGACCCAGTACTTC	CASSLGLGQETQYF
many	-	TRBV9	TRBJ2-2	TGTGCCAGCAGCGCCGGGGACTCACGCACCGGGGAGCTGTTTTTT	CASSAGDSRTGELFF
few	-	TRBV6-2/TRBV6-3	TRBJ2-4	TGTGCCAGCAGTTTAATGCTAACCAAAAACATTCAGTACTTC	CASSLMLTKNIQYF
many	-	TRBV24-1	TRBJ2-1	TGTGCCACCAGTGATTTGGGCAGGGCCGACGGGCAGTTCTTC	CATSDLGRADGQFF
many	-	TRBV5-1	TRBJ1-1	TGCGCCAGCAGACCCTCCCCGGTAGCGAACACTGAAGCTTTCTTT	CASRPSPVANTEAFF
few	TRBD2	TRBV7-9	TRBJ2-1	TGTGCCAGCAGCTCAAAGCGGGGGGCCGTAAATGAGCAGTTCTTC	CASSSKRGAVNEQFF
-	TRBD2	TRBV20-1	TRBJ2-3	TGCAGTGCTAGTTGGCGGGGGGGGGGCACAGATACGCAGTATTTT	CSASWRGGGTDTQYF
many	-	TRBV2	TRBJ2-7	TGTGCCAGCAGGAGGGGAGTGCAGTACTTC	CASRRGVQYF
-	TRBD2	TRBV20-1	TRBJ2-1	TGCAGTGCTAGAGATCGTATGGGCGGGGGGAGGAATGAGCAGTTCTTC	CSARDRMGGGRNEQFF
-	-	TRBV28	TRBJ2-1	TGTGCCAGCAGTTTTTCGGGGGTAGCCTACAATGAGCAGTTCTTC	CASSFSGVAYNEQFF
-	-	TRBV25-1	TRBJ2-2	TGTGCCAGCAGATCGAACCGGGACATCAACGGGGAGCTGTTTTTT	CASRSNRDINGELFF
many	-	TRBV24-1	TRBJ2-5	TGTGCCACCAGTGACCTTACCCGGGACGGCCGGGAGACCCAGTACTTC	CATSDLTRDGRETQYF
once	TRBD2	TRBV11-2	TRBJ2-7	TGTGCCAGCAGGTTAGAAGGGGTCTATCAGCGGGGCCCCTACGAGCAGTACTTC	CASRLEGVYQRGPYEQYF
-	TRBD2	TRBV28	TRBJ2-1	TGTGCCAGCATGACCACTAGCGGGGGGCCGCATGAGCAGTTCTTC	CASMTTSGGPHEQFF
-	-	TRBV12-3/TRBV12-4	TRBJ1-1	TGTGCCAGCACCTCACCTCGGAACACTGAAGCTTTCTTT	CASTSPRNTEAFF
many	TRBD2	TRBV12-3/TRBV12-4	TRBJ2-5	TGTGCCAGCAGGCCTAGCGGGGTTCTCGAGACCCAGTACTTC	CASRPSGVLETQYF
many	-	TRBV20-1	TRBJ2-7	TGCAGTGCTATGAAGGATCGGGGCGAGCAGTACTTC	CSAMKDRGEQYF
few	-	TRBV5-5	TRBJ2-3	TGTGCCAGCACAAAGGTTTTGGATACGCAGTATTTT	CASTKVLDTQYF
many	-	TRBV24-1	TRBJ1-5	TGTGCCACCAGTGAACAAAATCAGCCCCAGCATTTT	CATSEQNQPQHF